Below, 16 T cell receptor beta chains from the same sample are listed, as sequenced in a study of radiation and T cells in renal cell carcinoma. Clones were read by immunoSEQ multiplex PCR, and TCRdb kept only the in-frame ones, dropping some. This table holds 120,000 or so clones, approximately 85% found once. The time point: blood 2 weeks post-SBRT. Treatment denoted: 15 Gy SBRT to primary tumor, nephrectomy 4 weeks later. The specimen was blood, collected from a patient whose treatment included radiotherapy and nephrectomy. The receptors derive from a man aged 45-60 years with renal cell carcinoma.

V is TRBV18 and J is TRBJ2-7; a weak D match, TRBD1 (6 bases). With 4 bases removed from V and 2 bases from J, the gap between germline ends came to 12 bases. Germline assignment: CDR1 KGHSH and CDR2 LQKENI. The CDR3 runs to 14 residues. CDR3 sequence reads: CASSLGAQTYEQYF. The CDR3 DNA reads TGTGCCAGCTCACTGGGGGCCCAAACCTACGAGCAGTACTTC.

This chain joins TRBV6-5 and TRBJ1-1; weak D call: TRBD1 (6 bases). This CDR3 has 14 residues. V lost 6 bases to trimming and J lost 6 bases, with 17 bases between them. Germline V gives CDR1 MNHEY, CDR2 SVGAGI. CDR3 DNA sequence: TGTGCCAGCAGCGAGGCGGGGGGGCGGTCTGAAGCTTTCTTT. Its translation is CASSEAGGRSEAFF.

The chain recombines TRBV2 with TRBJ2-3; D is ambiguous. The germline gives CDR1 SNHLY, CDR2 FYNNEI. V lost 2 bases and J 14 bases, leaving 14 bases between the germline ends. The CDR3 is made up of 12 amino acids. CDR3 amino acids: CASSERADISYF. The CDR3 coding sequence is TGTGCCAGCAGTGAACGGGCAGATATTTCGTATTTT.

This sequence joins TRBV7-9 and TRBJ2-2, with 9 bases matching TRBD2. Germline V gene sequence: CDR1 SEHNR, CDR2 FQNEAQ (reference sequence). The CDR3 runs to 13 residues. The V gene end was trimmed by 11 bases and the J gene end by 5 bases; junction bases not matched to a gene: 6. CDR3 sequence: CASGLAGTGELFF. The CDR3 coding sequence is TGTGCCTCCGGGCTAGCGGGGACCGGGGAGCTGTTTTTT.

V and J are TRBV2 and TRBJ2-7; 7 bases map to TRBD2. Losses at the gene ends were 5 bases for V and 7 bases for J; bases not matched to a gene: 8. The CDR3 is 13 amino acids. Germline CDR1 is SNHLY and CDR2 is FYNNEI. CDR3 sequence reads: CASSLREVREQYF. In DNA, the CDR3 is TGTGCCAGCAGTCTCCGGGAGGTGCGGGAGCAGTACTTC.

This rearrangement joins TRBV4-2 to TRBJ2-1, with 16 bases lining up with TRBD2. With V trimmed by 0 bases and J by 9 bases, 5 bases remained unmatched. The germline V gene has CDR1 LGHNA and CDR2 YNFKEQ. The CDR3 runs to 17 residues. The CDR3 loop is CASSQETGTSGGAEQFF. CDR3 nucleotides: TGTGCCAGCAGCCAAGAGACCGGGACTAGCGGGGGGGCTGAGCAGTTCTTC.

The CDR3 region is CASSPQGSGNTEAFF. CDR3 DNA: TGTGCCAGCAGCCCCCAGGGGTCAGGGAACACTGAAGCTTTCTTT. The V and J genes are TRBV7-3 and TRBJ1-1; D is possibly TRBD1 (6 bases). The CDR3 loop spans 15 amino acids. V lost 5 bases to trimming and J lost 1 base, with 14 bases between them. Looked up from germline, CDR1 is SGHTA and CDR2 is FQGTGA.

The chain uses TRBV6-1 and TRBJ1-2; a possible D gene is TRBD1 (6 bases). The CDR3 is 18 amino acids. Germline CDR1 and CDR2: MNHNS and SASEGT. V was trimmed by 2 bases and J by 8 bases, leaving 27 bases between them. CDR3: CASSEFPAGATGSAGYTF. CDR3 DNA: TGTGCCAGCAGTGAATTCCCGGCGGGGGCAACAGGGTCCGCAGGCTACACCTTC.

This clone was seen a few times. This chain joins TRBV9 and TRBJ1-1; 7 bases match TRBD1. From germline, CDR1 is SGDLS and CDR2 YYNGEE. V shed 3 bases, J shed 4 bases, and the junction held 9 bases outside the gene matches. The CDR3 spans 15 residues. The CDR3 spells CASSGTTGLPTEAFF. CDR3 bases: TGTGCCAGCAGCGGGACGACAGGGTTGCCCACTGAAGCTTTCTTT.

DNA of the CDR3: TGTGCCAGCAGCTTAACCGGGACCCACCGGCCCCAGCATTTT. Its protein product is CASSLTGTHRPQHF. J is TRBJ1-5 and V is TRBV7-2; D is possibly TRBD1 (5 bases). Germline CDR1 SGHTA, CDR2 FQGNSA. V dropped 2 bases and J dropped 9 bases, with 14 bases sitting between them. The CDR3 is made up of 14 amino acids.

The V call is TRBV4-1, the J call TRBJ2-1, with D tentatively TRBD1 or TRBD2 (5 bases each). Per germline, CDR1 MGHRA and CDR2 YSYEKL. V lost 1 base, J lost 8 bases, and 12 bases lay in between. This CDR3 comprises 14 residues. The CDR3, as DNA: TGCGCCAGCAGCCAAGGGGCAGGGCGGGATGAGCAGTTCTTC. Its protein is CASSQGAGRDEQFF.

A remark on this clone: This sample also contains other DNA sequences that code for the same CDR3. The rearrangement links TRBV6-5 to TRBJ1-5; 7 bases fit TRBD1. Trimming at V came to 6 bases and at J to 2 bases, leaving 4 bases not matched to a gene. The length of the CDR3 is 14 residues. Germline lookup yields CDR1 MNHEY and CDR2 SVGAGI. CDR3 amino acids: CASRPTGGNQPQHF. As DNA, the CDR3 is TGTGCCAGCAGGCCCACAGGGGGCAATCAGCCCCAGCATTTT.

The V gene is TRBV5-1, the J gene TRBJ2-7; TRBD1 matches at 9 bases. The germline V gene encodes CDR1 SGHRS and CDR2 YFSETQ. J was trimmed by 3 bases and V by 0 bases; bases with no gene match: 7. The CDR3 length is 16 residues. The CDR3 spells CASSLDSAGQGYEQYF. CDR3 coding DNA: TGCGCCAGCAGCTTGGATTCAGCGGGACAGGGCTACGAGCAGTACTTC.

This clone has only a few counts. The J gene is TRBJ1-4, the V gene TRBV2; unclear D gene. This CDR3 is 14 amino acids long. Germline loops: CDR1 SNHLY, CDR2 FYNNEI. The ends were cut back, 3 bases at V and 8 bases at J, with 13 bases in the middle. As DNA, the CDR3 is TGTGCCAGCAGTGATGGACGGAATACGGAAAAACTGTTTTTT. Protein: CASSDGRNTEKLFF.

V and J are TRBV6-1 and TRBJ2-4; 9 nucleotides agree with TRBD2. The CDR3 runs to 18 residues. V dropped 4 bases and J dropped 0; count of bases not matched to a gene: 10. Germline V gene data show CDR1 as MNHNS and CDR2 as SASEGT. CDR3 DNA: TGTGCCAGCAGTGGGGGTTGGCGGGGGGGCCAAGCCAAAAACATTCAGTACTTC. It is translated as CASSGGWRGGQAKNIQYF.

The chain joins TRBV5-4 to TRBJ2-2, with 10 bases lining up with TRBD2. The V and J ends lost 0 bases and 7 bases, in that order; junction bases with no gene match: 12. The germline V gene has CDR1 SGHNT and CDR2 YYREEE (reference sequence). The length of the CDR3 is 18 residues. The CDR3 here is CASSLGGSGGPAGGELFF. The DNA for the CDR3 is TGTGCCAGCAGCTTGGGTGGTAGCGGGGGGCCCGCAGGCGGGGAGCTGTTTTTT. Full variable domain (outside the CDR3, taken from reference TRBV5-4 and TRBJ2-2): ETGVTQSPTHLIKTRGQQVTLRCSSQSGHNTVSWYQQALGQGPQFIFQYYREEENGRGNFPPRFSGLQFPNYSSELNVNALELDDSALYLCASSLGGSGGPAGGELFFGEGSRLTVL.